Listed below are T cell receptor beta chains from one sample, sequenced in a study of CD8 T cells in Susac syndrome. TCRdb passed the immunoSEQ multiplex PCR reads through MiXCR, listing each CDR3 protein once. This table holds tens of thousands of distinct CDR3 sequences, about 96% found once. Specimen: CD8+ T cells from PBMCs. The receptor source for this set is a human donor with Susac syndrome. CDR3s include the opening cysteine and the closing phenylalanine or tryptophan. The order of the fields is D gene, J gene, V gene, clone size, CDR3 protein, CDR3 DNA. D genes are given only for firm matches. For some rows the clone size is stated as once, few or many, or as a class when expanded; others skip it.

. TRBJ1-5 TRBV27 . CASSIPPQPQHF TGTGCCAGCAGTATTCCTCCTCAGCCCCAGCATTTT
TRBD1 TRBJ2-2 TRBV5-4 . CASSPGQGNTGELFF TGTGCCAGCAGCCCGGGACAGGGAAACACCGGGGAGCTGTTTTTT
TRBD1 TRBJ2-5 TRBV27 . CASAGTGTAETQYF TGTGCCAGTGCCGGGACAGGGACGGCGGAGACCCAGTACTTC
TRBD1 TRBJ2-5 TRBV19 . CATGTGIQETQYF TGTGCCACAGGGACAGGTATACAAGAGACCCAGTACTTC
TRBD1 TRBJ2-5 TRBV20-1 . CSASWDRAMGQETQYF TGCAGTGCCTCCTGGGACAGGGCAATGGGACAAGAGACCCAGTACTTC
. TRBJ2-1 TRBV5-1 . CASSYRGAVNEQFF TGCGCCAGCAGCTATAGAGGGGCCGTCAATGAGCAGTTCTTC
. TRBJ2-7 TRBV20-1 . CSAVGPWGEQYF TGCAGTGCCGTGGGCCCCTGGGGCGAGCAGTACTTC
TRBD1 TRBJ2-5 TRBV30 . CAWRGTALEQETQYF TGTGCCTGGAGGGGGACAGCTCTAGAACAAGAGACCCAGTACTTC
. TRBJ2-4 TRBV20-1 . CSARGHPNIQYF TGCAGTGCTAGGGGACACCCAAACATTCAGTACTTC
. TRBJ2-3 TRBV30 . CAWRWGAGTDTQYF TGTGCCTGGAGATGGGGGGCCGGCACAGATACGCAGTATTTT
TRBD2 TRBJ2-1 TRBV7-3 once CASSEAGGNEQFF TGTGCCAGCAGCGAAGCGGGGGGCAATGAGCAGTTCTTC
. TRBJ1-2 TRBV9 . CASSGLYAGAQGIQGYGYTF TGTGCCAGCAGCGGACTTTATGCGGGGGCGCAAGGTATTCAAGGCTATGGCTACACCTTC
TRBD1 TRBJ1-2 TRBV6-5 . CASRRQGKTYGYTF TGTGCCAGCAGGCGACAGGGGAAAACCTATGGCTACACCTTC
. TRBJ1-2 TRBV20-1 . CSATEEGGYGYTF TGCAGTGCGACCGAAGAGGGGGGGTATGGCTACACCTTC
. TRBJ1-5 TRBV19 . CASSLDSNQPQHF TGTGCCAGTAGTTTAGATAGCAATCAGCCCCAGCATTTT
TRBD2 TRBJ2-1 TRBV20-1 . CSARTSGGIGDEQFF TGCAGTGCCCGGACTAGCGGGGGGATTGGCGATGAGCAGTTCTTC
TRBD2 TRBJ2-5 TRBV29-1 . CSVEEGTSGVMAGETQYF TGCAGCGTTGAAGAAGGGACTAGCGGGGTGATGGCTGGGGAGACCCAGTACTTC
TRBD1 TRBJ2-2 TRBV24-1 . CATSAPGQRGGELFF TGTGCCACCAGTGCTCCGGGACAGAGAGGAGGGGAGCTGTTTTTT
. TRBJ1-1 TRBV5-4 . CASSPPGYANTEAFF TGTGCCAGCAGCCCCCCGGGCTACGCAAACACTGAAGCTTTCTTT
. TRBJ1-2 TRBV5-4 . CASSSRGRGYTF TGTGCCAGCAGCTCTCGGGGCCGAGGCTACACCTTC
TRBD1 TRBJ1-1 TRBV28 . CASSLLTGGNTEAFF TGTGCCAGCAGTTTATTGACAGGGGGGAACACTGAAGCTTTCTTT
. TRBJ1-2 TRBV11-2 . CASSSLQGHYGYTF TGTGCCAGCAGCTCCCTTCAGGGCCACTATGGCTACACCTTC
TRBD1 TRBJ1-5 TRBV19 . CASSIAIGTGGNQPQHF TGTGCCAGTAGTATAGCCATCGGGACAGGAGGCAATCAGCCCCAGCATTTT
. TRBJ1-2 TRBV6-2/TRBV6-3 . CASSYGRGENGYTF TGTGCCAGCAGTTACGGCAGAGGGGAAAATGGCTACACCTTC
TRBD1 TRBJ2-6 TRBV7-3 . CASSATDRGTNVLTF TGTGCCAGCAGCGCGACGGACAGGGGAACCAACGTCCTGACTTTC
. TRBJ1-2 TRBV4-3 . CASSQERRFDGYTF TGCGCCAGCAGCCAAGAACGCAGGTTCGATGGCTACACCTTC
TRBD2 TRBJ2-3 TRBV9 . CASSVTSGAVGDTQYF TGTGCCAGCAGCGTAACAAGCGGGGCCGTGGGAGATACGCAGTATTTT
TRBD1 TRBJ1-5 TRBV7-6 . CASSTDRDSNQPQHF TGTGCCAGCAGCACGGACAGGGATAGCAATCAGCCCCAGCATTTT
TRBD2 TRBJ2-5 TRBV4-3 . CASSQDRGLFQETQYF TGCGCCAGCAGCCAAGATCGGGGACTATTCCAAGAGACCCAGTACTTC
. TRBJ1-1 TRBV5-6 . CASSVGGVTEAFF TGTGCCAGCAGCGTAGGGGGGGTCACTGAAGCTTTCTTT
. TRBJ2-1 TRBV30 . CAWSVPGQDNEQFF TGTGCCTGGAGTGTACCGGGGCAGGACAATGAGCAGTTCTTC